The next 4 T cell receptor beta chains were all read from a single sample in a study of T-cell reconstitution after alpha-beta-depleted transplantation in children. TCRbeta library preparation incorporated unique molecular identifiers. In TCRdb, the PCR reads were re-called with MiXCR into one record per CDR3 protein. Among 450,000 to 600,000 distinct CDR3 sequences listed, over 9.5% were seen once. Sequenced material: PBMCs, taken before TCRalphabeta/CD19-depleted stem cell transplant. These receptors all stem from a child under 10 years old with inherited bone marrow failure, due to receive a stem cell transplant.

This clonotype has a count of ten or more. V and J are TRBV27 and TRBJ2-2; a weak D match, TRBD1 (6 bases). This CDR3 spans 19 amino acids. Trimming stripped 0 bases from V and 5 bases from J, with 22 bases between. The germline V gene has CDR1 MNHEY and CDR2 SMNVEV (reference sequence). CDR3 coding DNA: TGTGCCAGCAGTTTATCGGGGGCAGGGGCTCCCTTGGGGACCGGGGAGCTGTTTTTT. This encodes CASSLSGAGAPLGTGELFF.

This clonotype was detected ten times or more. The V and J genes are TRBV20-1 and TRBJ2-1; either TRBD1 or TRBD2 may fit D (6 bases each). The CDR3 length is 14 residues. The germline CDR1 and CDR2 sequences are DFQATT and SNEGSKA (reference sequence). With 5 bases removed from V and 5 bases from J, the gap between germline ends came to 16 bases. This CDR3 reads CSAQEGGLDNEQFF. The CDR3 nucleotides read TGCAGTGCTCAAGAGGGGGGCCTCGACAATGAGCAGTTCTTC.

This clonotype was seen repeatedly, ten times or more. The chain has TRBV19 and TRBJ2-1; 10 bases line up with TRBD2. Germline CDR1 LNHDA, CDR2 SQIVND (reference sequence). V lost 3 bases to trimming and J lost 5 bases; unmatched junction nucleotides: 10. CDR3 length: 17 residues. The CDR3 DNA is TGTGCCAGTAGTATCAAGGGACTAGCGCAACACCACAATGAGCAGTTCTTC. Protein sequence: CASSIKGLAQHHNEQFF. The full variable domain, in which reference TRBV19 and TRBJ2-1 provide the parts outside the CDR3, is DGGITQSPKYLFRKEGQNVTLSCEQNLNHDAMYWYRQDPGQGLRLIYYSQIVNDFQKGDIAEGYSVSREKKESFPLTVTSAQKNPTAFYLCASSIKGLAQHHNEQFFGPGTRLTVL.

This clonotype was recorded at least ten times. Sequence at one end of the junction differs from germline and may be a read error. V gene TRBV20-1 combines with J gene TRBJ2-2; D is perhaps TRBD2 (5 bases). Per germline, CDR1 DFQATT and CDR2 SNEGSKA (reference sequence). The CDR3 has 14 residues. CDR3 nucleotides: TGCAGTGCTAGCCCGGGGTCGAACACCGGGGAGCTTTTTTTT. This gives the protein CSASPGSNTGELFF.